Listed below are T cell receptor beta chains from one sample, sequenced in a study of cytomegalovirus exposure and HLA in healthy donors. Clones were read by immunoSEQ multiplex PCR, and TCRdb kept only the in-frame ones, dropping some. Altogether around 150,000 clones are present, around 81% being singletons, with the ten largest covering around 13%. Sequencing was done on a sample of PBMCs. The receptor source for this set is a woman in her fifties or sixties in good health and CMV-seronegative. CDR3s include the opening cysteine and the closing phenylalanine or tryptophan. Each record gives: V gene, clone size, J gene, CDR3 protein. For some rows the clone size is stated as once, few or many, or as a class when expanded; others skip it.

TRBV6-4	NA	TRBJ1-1	CASRVHLQGMNTEAFF
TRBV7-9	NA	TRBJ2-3	CASSLAVDTQYF
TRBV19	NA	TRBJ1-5	CASSTSGTGLQPQHF
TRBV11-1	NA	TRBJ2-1	CASSLGGTTDNEQFF
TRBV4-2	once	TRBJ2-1	CASSQTTSDYHEQFF
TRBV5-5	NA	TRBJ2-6	CASSLWEVPQFSGANVLTF
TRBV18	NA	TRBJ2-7	CASSLQGSFLYEQYF
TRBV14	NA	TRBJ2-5	CASSQRGLGTQYF
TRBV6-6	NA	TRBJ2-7	CASTRDRAFEQYF
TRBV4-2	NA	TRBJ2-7	CASSQVPAPRSSYEQYF
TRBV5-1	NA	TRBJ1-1	CASSPRSSGGSEAFF
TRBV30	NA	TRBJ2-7	CAWGQGIYEQYF
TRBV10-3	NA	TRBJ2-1	CAISEPTGTSGHLDEQFF
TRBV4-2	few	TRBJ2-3	CASSQGDSTDTQYF
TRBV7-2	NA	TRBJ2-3	CASSSQYSTQYF
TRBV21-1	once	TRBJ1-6	CASSLAPGNSYNSPLHF
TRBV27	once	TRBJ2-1	CASSPSLGYGSSYNEQFF
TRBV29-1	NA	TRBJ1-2	CSVAGRGYGYTF
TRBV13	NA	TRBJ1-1	CASSLERMNTEAFF
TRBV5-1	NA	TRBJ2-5	CASSFMGSKETQYF
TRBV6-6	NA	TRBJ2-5	CASSYRLGGETQYF
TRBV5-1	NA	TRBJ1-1	CASSIQGAEAFF
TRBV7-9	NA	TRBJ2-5	CASSWTSGGGETQYF
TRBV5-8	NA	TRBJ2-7	CASSIYRDLQYF
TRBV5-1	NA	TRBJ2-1	CASSLVGLAGADEQFF
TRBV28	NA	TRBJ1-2	CASSITGDTLGGYTF
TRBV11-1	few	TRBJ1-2	CASSPEGARGYTF
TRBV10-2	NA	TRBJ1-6	CASSDLDRVFHF
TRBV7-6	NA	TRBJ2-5	CASSLARREETQYF
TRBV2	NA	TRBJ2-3	CASRASGGYTDTQYF
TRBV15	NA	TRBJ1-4	CATSRKGRNEKLFF
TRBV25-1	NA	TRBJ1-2	CASSKGQGYYGYTF
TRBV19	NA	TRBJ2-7	CASSLTEKRWEQYF
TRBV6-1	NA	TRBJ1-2	CASSRSRVGYTF
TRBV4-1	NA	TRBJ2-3	CASSQDLKADLTDTQYF
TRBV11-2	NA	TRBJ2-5	CASSLGQGSETQYF
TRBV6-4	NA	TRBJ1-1	CASRLQGGNTEAFF
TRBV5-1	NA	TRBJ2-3	CASSLAPLAGKSTDTQYF
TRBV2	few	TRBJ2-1	CASSSGAAYEQFF
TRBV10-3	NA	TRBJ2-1	CAIKSLAGSVDEQFF
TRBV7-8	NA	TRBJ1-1	CASSLADRGQAFF
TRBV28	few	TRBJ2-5	CASSLHMPWAGQETQYF
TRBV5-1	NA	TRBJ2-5	CASSLGREGETQYF
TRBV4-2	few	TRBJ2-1	CASSQERQHNEQFF
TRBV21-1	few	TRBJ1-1	CASRKGTGSTEAFF
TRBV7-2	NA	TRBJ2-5	CASSLLRQGQETQYF
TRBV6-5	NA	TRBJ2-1	CASSYRASGYNEQFF
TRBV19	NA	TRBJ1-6	CASSPLTGMGSPLHF
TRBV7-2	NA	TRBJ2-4	CASARGGVAKNIQYF
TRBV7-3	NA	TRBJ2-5	CASSPGSKETQYF
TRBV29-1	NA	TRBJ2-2	CSVEDLGGTGELFF
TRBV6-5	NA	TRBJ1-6	CASSTDRDSPLHF
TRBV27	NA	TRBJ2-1	CASSITGGYNEQFF
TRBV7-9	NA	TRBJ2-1	CASSSTSGGPNEQFF
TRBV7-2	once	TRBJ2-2	CASSGPGGLYTGELFF